This TCR beta chain appears in the sequencing data of a study of human T cells and chemical hapten exposure (dated by TCRdb to the early 2020s). Background for the entire study: Libraries were pooled for sequencing, and variation in per-sample TCR yields was attributed mainly to small differences in library volumes within the pool. From each blood RNA sample, both TCR alpha and TCR beta chains were sequenced. The study tracked peripheral blood TCR repertoire changes in vivo during primary and secondary sensitization to the hapten diphenylcyclopropenone (DPC) in alopecia patients. The paper as a whole reports these results and caveats: Repeated subsampling changed both the strength of the expansion versus patch-test correlation and the threshold at which the correlation became significant. No change with DPC sensitization was found in the number of TCRs above 1 in 1000 frequency, and no evidence of global repertoire structure alterations was found.

The CDR3 starts with the cysteine, ends with the phenylalanine, and has 14 residues. CDR3 DNA is the only sequence kept; it has 42 bases, read in frame from the first base. V is reduced by 3 bases and J by 5 bases, leaving a spacing of 10 bases between them. The germline V gene (reference sequence) sets CDR1 to LNHDA and CDR2 to SQIVND. This clonotype was counted only a few times. What antigen it recognizes has not been identified. Per-base quality was not reported, and no clone a single base away is much larger than it. Total RNA was extracted from unfractionated whole blood collected in Tempus Blood RNA tubes. Five healthy volunteers served as TCR sequencing controls and were bled at day 0, 2 weeks and 6 weeks. Receptor libraries were prepared by 5' RACE. Sequenced on an Illumina MiSeq. During library preparation, unique molecular identifiers were attached to individual cDNA molecules so that TCRs could be counted in a quantitative, reproducible way. As for the original processing: The median number of TCRs per sample was 90,000 to 100,000, ranging from roughly 23,224 to 690,600. V, J and CDR3 annotation of the TCR reads was performed with the Decombinator software suite. To make PS versus PT1 abundance plots, every sample was subsampled to the same number of TCRs (28,000). TCRs were defined as expanded if absent before sensitization and observed at least eight times at the 2-week time point. TCRdb reran the public reads through fastp at Q25 and MiXCR, keeping productive beta chains. Identical CDR3 proteins give one entry, which carries the most common genes and DNA. The authors' filters were not applied to this entry. This sample holds about 140,000 distinct CDR3 sequences; 4.1% were observed only once. The top ten hold under 1.5% of the sample.

The sequence is built from TRBV19 and TRBJ2-2; the D gene cannot be named for sure. The source of this sequence is a female donor in good health. Here is the DNA: TGTGCCAGTAGTATTTCTGTGACGACCGGGGAGCTGTTTTTT. It translates to CASSISVTTGELFF.